This T cell receptor beta chain emerged from a study of blood T cell repertoires in COVID-19. In this sample, this clone turned up once. Clones were sequenced by immunoSEQ multiplex PCR, and TCRdb holds only the in-frame ones, with some missing. The repertoire includes 95,000 to 100,000 clones, 84% of them detected once, and about a quarter sits in the top ten. The CDR3 spans 14 residues. CDR1 and CDR2 from the germline V gene are LNHDA and SQIVND (reference sequence). The V and J ends lost 4 bases and 3 bases respectively, with 12 bases between them. The TCR comes from a human donor in a cohort sampled during active COVID-19. Sequencing was performed on peripheral blood. The chain recombines TRBV19 with TRBJ1-2; D is possibly TRBD1 (5 bases). As DNA, the CDR3 is TGTGCCAGTAGTACGACAGACACTCACTATGGCTACACCTTC. Protein sequence: CASSTTDTHYGYTF.